A selection of T cell receptor beta chains follows, all from one sample in a study of CD8 T cells in ankylosing spondylitis. TCRdb processed the 5' RACE reads anew with MiXCR; each CDR3 protein has one entry. Among about 240,000 distinct CDR3 sequences listed, 10% were seen once. Sequencing was done on a sample of blood, either unsorted or a sorted T cell fraction (not recorded which). These TCRs come from a male donor with ankylosing spondylitis or in good health (not recorded which). Both conserved end residues are part of each CDR3. The D gene is left open where the match is weak. A row's size may be missing; if present it is once, few, many or a size class.

TGCAGCGTTGCGAGCGGGGGGTACGAGCAGTACTTC	CSVASGGYEQYF	TRBJ2-7	many	TRBV29-1	TRBD2
TGCAGTGCGCGGGACCTTAGCGGGGGGCCCTACGAGCAGTACTTC	CSARDLSGGPYEQYF	TRBJ2-7	many	TRBV20-1	TRBD2
TGTGCCAGCAGCTTCGGACATATGAACACTGAAGCTTTCTTT	CASSFGHMNTEAFF	TRBJ1-1	many	TRBV7-6	.
TGTGCCAGTAGTCCACTGGGACAGGGGGTAGACGAGCAGTACTTC	CASSPLGQGVDEQYF	TRBJ2-7	.	TRBV19	TRBD1
TGCAGTGCTAGATTGGCTAGCGGGAACATTCAGTACTTC	CSARLASGNIQYF	TRBJ2-4	.	TRBV20-1	TRBD2
TGTGCCTGCAGCCAAGATGGACTGAGGACAGATACGCAGTATTTT	CACSQDGLRTDTQYF	TRBJ2-3	.	TRBV3-1	.
TGCGCCAGCAGCTTGGCTAGCGTCACCTACGAGCAGTACTTC	CASSLASVTYEQYF	TRBJ2-7	many	TRBV5-1	.
TGCAGCGTCTCCTCGAGACTTACCTACGAGCAGTACTTC	CSVSSRLTYEQYF	TRBJ2-7	many	TRBV29-1	.
TGTGCCAGCAGTTTATCCCCTCCGGGACCAAATTCACCCCTCCACTTT	CASSLSPPGPNSPLHF	TRBJ1-6	many	TRBV27	.
TGCAGTGGCGCGGGGAGCTCCTACAATGAGCAGTTCTTC	CSGAGSSYNEQFF	TRBJ2-1	many	TRBV20-1	.
TGTGCCAGCAGTTGGACTCAGGGTTTGGGCTACACCTTC	CASSWTQGLGYTF	TRBJ1-2	many	TRBV12-3/TRBV12-4	.
TGTGCCAGCAGTAACGAATGGTTGGGGGGCTACACCTTC	CASSNEWLGGYTF	TRBJ1-2	few	TRBV12-3/TRBV12-4	.
TGCGCCAGCAGCTTGGAAGCCGCGAGCTCTGGGGCCAACGTCCTGACTTTC	CASSLEAASSGANVLTF	TRBJ2-6	many	TRBV5-1	.
TGCAGTGCTAGGGATCCAGCAGGGGCTCCCTACGAGCAGTACTTC	CSARDPAGAPYEQYF	TRBJ2-7	many	TRBV20-1	.
TGTGCCAGCAGCTTATATGGGGCGTTAAATGAGCAGTTCTTC	CASSLYGALNEQFF	TRBJ2-1	many	TRBV7-2	.
TGTGCCAGCAGTTTAGCGAGAGGGGAGCAGTACTTC	CASSLARGEQYF	TRBJ2-7	many	TRBV12-3/TRBV12-4	.
TGCAGTGCTAGTGGGGACAGCTACACTGAAGCTTTCTTT	CSASGDSYTEAFF	TRBJ1-1	few	TRBV20-1	TRBD1
TGCAGTGCTAGGGGAGGGGGCGCGGGTCGGTGGGAAAAACTGTTTTTT	CSARGGGAGRWEKLFF	TRBJ1-4	.	TRBV20-1	TRBD1
TGCAGTTGCGGGGGGGACCAAGAGACCCAGTACTTC	CSCGGDQETQYF	TRBJ2-5	many	TRBV20-1	TRBD2
TGTGCCAGCAGCGCCAGTAGCGGTCGCACAGATACGCAGTATTTT	CASSASSGRTDTQYF	TRBJ2-3	many	TRBV3-1	.
TGTGCCAGCACCTGGACGGACACCGGGGAGCTGTTTTTT	CASTWTDTGELFF	TRBJ2-2	.	TRBV6-1	.
TGTGCCAGCAGCGGCGTCATAGCCTCGGAAAAACTGTTTTTT	CASSGVIASEKLFF	TRBJ1-4	many	TRBV7-9	.
TGCGCCAGCAGCTTGTCCACAGGGGGATACGAGCAGTACTTC	CASSLSTGGYEQYF	TRBJ2-7	many	TRBV5-1	TRBD1
TGCGCCAGCAGCTCCGGCCCAGAGACCCAGTACTTC	CASSSGPETQYF	TRBJ2-5	many	TRBV5-1	.
TGTGCCAGCGGGCGAATACGGGGCGGGGAGCTGTTTTTT	CASGRIRGGELFF	TRBJ2-2	many	TRBV6-2/TRBV6-3	.
TGTGCCAGCACCGTTGGGGGGGAGGGCCACTTCGAGACCCAGTACTTC	CASTVGGEGHFETQYF	TRBJ2-5	many	TRBV11-2	TRBD2